The 21 T cell receptor beta chains in this list originate from one sample, sequenced in a study of beta chain features in type 1 diabetes (dated by TCRdb to the late 2010s). The library relied on the immunoSEQ multiplex PCR assay. The High Capacity cDNA Reverse Transcription Kit was used to reverse transcribe all of the isolated RNA, meaning that expressed TCRB transcripts were what got sequenced. TCRdb carries this immuneACCESS record with in-frame sequences only. Its versions omit some clonotypes, under half of them owing to an unresolved V gene in the studies checked, with the rest unexplained. The sample profile shows 250,000 to 350,000 clones; approximately 15% of them were found once. The ten largest clones add up to approximately 0.015% of the sample. What the study reported, not specific to this receptor: In all four CD4+ subsets, TCRB CDR3 length was moderately but significantly shorter in type 1 diabetes patients.

Antigens for these TCRs are unknown. The material sequenced was naive CD4+ T cells from blood. Reading the label with the study, this specimen's cell subset or site is: true naive CD4+ T cells. The receptors derive from a man younger than 45 with type 1 diabetes.

V gene TRBV9 combines with J gene TRBJ2-1, with 8 bases that match TRBD2. The CDR3 loop spans 19 amino acids. CDR1 and CDR2 from the germline V gene are SGDLS and YYNGEE. V dropped 2 bases and J dropped 5; count of bases not matched to a gene: 18. CDR3 sequence (DNA): TGTGCCAGCAGCGTCGCCGGGACTAGGGCAACCTACGGAGACAATGAGCAGTTCTTC. Translation: CASSVAGTRATYGDNEQFF.

This clone was picked up a small number of times. The chain has TRBV2 and TRBJ2-1; TRBD1 might be the D (5 bases). Trimming took off 8 bases at V and 12 bases at J, with 23 bases between the two ends. This CDR3 comprises 14 residues. Germline V gene lookup returns CDR1 SNHLY and CDR2 FYNNEI. The CDR3, as DNA: TGTGCCAGCCGGTGGCAGGGCCTTGGGGCTGGGCAGTTCTTC. Encoded protein: CASRWQGLGAGQFF. The full variable domain, its missing parts supplied by reference TRBV2 and TRBJ2-1, is EPEVTQTPSHQVTQMGQEVILRCVPISNHLYFYWYRQILGQKVEFLVSFYNNEISEKSEIFDDQFSVERPDGSNFTLKIRSTKLEDSAMYFCASRWQGLGAGQFFGPGTRLTVL.

The genes are TRBV19 and TRBJ2-1, with 7 bases identical to TRBD2. This CDR3 is built from 17 residues. Looked up from germline, CDR1 is LNHDA and CDR2 is SQIVND (reference sequence). The V segment lost 6 bases and the J segment 7 bases; nucleotides outside the gene matches: 18. CDR3 bases: TGTGCCAGTAGCCCATGGGCGGGGCGGGAGAATCGTAATGAGCAGTTCTTC. Residues: CASSPWAGRENRNEQFF. Using reference TRBV19 and TRBJ2-1 for the parts outside the CDR3, the full variable domain is DGGITQSPKYLFRKEGQNVTLSCEQNLNHDAMYWYRQDPGQGLRLIYYSQIVNDFQKGDIAEGYSVSREKKESFPLTVTSAQKNPTAFYLCASSPWAGRENRNEQFFGPGTRLTVL.

The chain carries TRBV7-3 and TRBJ2-1; TRBD2 aligns across 9 bases. Trimming cost V 1 base and J 4 bases; bases outside gene matches: 2. Germline V gene sequence: CDR1 SGHTA, CDR2 FQGTGA. The CDR3 extends over 15 amino acids. The CDR3 is CASSLNLAGYNEQFF. The CDR3 bases are TGTGCCAGCAGCTTAAACCTAGCGGGGTACAATGAGCAGTTCTTC.

This clone appeared a few times. The chain couples TRBV7-8 to TRBJ1-5; D call uncertain. Germline CDR1 and CDR2: SGHVS and FQNEAQ. Trimming removed 1 base at V and 0 bases at J, with 7 bases between. The CDR3 runs 15 residues. The CDR3 coding sequence is TGTGCCAGCAGCTTAGAACAGTCTAGCAATCAGCCCCAGCATTTT. This sequence encodes CASSLEQSSNQPQHF.

The chain combines TRBV7-6 with TRBJ2-7, with D perhaps matching TRBD1 (6 bases). V lost 6 bases and J 5 bases, leaving 20 bases between the germline ends. The CDR3 contains 15 residues. Germline-derived CDR1 and CDR2 are SGHVS and FNYEAQ. The CDR3 nucleotides are TGTGCCAGCAGTTACAACACAGGGTTTCTAGACGAGCAGTACTTC. Translated: CASSYNTGFLDEQYF.

The rearrangement uses TRBV19 and TRBJ2-3; perhaps TRBD1 as D (5 bases). Trimming left V 10 bases short and J 5 bases short, with 16 bases between. Germline V CDR1 and CDR2: LNHDA, SQIVND (reference sequence). CDR3 length equals 13 residues. The CDR3: CATAPQVLDTQYF. Here the CDR3 DNA reads TGTGCCACTGCCCCACAGGTTTTAGATACGCAGTATTTT.

This clone showed up just a few times. The chain joins TRBV9 to TRBJ2-3; D is perhaps TRBD2 (6 bases). Trimming removed 1 base at V and 4 bases at J, with 13 bases between. This CDR3 is built from 15 residues. CDR1 is SGDLS and CDR2 is YYNGEE in the germline V gene. CDR3 amino acids: CASSVLSGVPDTQYF. CDR3 DNA: TGTGCCAGCAGCGTATTATCGGGAGTGCCAGATACGCAGTATTTT.

The V call is TRBV6-6, the J call TRBJ1-2; TRBD1 might be the D (6 bases). CDR1 MNHNY and CDR2 SVGAGI come from the germline V gene (reference sequence). With 6 bases removed from V and 8 bases from J, the gap between germline ends came to 16 bases. CDR3 length: 13 amino acids. CDR3 in amino acids: CASSLDGGAGYTF. The CDR3 DNA sequence: TGTGCCAGCAGCTTGGACGGGGGGGCCGGCTACACCTTC.

This clone appeared a few times. V and J are TRBV11-2 and TRBJ2-3; weak D call: TRBD1 (5 bases). The germline V gene encodes CDR1 SGHAT and CDR2 FQNNGV. V was shortened by 1 base and J by 1 base, with 9 bases between the two germline ends. The CDR3 is made up of 15 amino acids. This CDR3 reads CASSLADSRTDTQYF. The CDR3 DNA is TGTGCCAGCAGCTTAGCCGACAGCCGCACAGATACGCAGTATTTT.

A word on this clone: The sample holds other DNA sequences that translate to the same CDR3. This chain joins TRBV28 and TRBJ2-7; 11 bases are shared with TRBD2. This CDR3 is built from 14 residues. Trimming cost V 3 bases and J 2 bases; bases outside gene matches: 0. In germline, CDR1 is MDHEN, CDR2 SYDVKM. The CDR3 DNA is TGTGCCAGCAGTTTGACTAGCGGGACCTACGAGCAGTACTTC. Protein sequence: CASSLTSGTYEQYF.

This clone has a handful of counts. V is TRBV6-1 and J is TRBJ2-3; 12 nucleotides align to TRBD2. Germline values: CDR1 MNHNS, CDR2 SASEGT. After removal of 2 bases from V and 4 bases from J, the junction contained 4 bases not matched to a gene. This CDR3 is 16 amino acids long. The CDR3 reads CASSEFGLAGPDTQYF. CDR3 nucleotides: TGTGCCAGCAGTGAATTCGGACTAGCGGGACCAGATACGCAGTATTTT.

This clone was detected only a few times. The chain joins TRBV7-9 to TRBJ2-1, with D perhaps TRBD1 (5 bases). The V end lost 0 bases, the J end lost 6 bases, and 9 bases lay between the germline ends. Germline CDR1 is SEHNR and CDR2 is FQNEAQ (reference sequence). The CDR3 covers 14 residues. The CDR3 DNA reads as TGTGCCAGCAGCTTAGCGACCAGGGTCAATGAGCAGTTCTTC. It encodes CASSLATRVNEQFF.

This clone was picked up a small number of times. This rearrangement joins TRBV9 to TRBJ1-2, with D possibly matching TRBD1 (5 bases). The germline V gene encodes CDR1 SGDLS and CDR2 YYNGEE. The V and J ends lost 4 bases and 4 bases respectively, with 20 bases between them. The CDR3 sequence is 16 residues long. The CDR3 loop is CASSPGTVPVLYGYTF. CDR3 coding DNA: TGTGCCAGCAGCCCAGGGACTGTACCGGTGCTCTATGGCTACACCTTC. The entire variable domain, with the rest obtained from reference TRBV9 and TRBJ1-2, is as follows: DSGVTQTPKHLITATGQRVTLRCSPRSGDLSVYWYQQSLDQGLQFLIQYYNGEERAKGNILERFSAQQFPDLHSELNLSSLELGDSALYFCASSPGTVPVLYGYTFGSGTRLTVV.

This chain joins TRBV18 and TRBJ2-1; TRBD2 matches 8 bases. V lost 4 bases, J lost 8 bases, and 16 bases stayed unmatched. Per germline, CDR1 KGHSH and CDR2 LQKENI. The CDR3 runs to 17 residues. The CDR3 region has the DNA TGTGCCAGCTCACTGTCCGTCGGCGGGAGGACCGGATATGAGCAGTTCTTC. It translates to CASSLSVGGRTGYEQFF.

This rearrangement joins TRBV2 to TRBJ2-1, with D perhaps matching TRBD1 (6 bases). Germline CDR1 and CDR2: SNHLY and FYNNEI. The V end was cut by 2 bases, the J end by 9 bases, with 20 bases between. The CDR3 is made up of 16 amino acids. CDR3 coding DNA: TGTGCCAGCAGTGAAAATGGGGGCTGGGATAGTGGTGAGCAGTTCTTC. The encoded protein is CASSENGGWDSGEQFF.

This clone was seen only a few times. The chain joins TRBV6-5 to TRBJ1-2; D unresolved. The CDR3 spans 14 residues. V was trimmed by 5 bases and J by 2 bases, leaving 12 bases between them. Germline V gene sequence: CDR1 MNHEY, CDR2 SVGAGI. The CDR3 reads CASSPSGTNYGYTF. CDR3 nucleotides: TGTGCCAGCAGTCCCTCAGGCACCAACTATGGCTACACCTTC.

This chain links TRBV9 with TRBJ2-7; 15 positions match TRBD2. V was pared by 0 bases and J by 5 bases, with 3 bases of the junction left unmatched. Germline loops: CDR1 SGDLS, CDR2 YYNGEE. The CDR3 runs to 16 residues. The CDR3 bases are TGTGCCAGCAGCGTAGGGACTAGCGGGAGGGCTAACGAGCAGTACTTC. This codes for CASSVGTSGRANEQYF.

This clone was seen more than once but under ten times. DNA for the CDR3: TGTGCCTGGAGTGTTTCCCTCAGTGAAAAACTGTTTTTT. Translation: CAWSVSLSEKLFF. This sequence joins TRBV30 and TRBJ1-4, with D unclear. The CDR3 runs 13 residues. Germline CDR1 is GTSNPN and CDR2 is SVGIG (reference sequence). The germline V and J ends were trimmed by 0 bases and 7 bases, with 9 bases remaining between them.

This clone came up a few times. This chain links TRBV5-6 with TRBJ2-1, with 10 nucleotides matching TRBD2. Germline loops: CDR1 SGHDT, CDR2 YYEEEE. Trimming at V came to 2 bases and at J to 9 bases, leaving 2 bases not matched to a gene. CDR3 length: 13 amino acids. The CDR3 sequence: CASSFLAGAEQFF. The CDR3 DNA is TGTGCCAGCAGCTTCCTAGCGGGAGCTGAGCAGTTCTTC.

The chain is built from TRBV19 and TRBJ2-5, with a possible D match to TRBD2 (5 bases). The CDR3 is 15 amino acids. The ends were cut back, 5 bases at V and 6 bases at J, with 19 bases in the middle. Germline assignment: CDR1 LNHDA and CDR2 SQIVND (reference sequence). The CDR3 DNA follows: TGTGCCAGTAGTCTCGCCCAAGCCGCCGGGAAGACCCAGTACTTC. Its protein product is CASSLAQAAGKTQYF.